The entry that follows covers one T cell receptor (beta chain) sequence. This specimen comes from a study of T cell changes during pregnancy in multiple sclerosis. Assay: immunoSEQ multiplex PCR; the TCRdb copy retains only in-frame clones and omits some. The table lists about 34,000 clones, 85% to 90% of them singletons. V lost 2 bases and J lost 3; bases outside the gene matches: 16. The CDR3 sequence is 21 residues long. The germline V gene has CDR1 LGHNA and CDR2 YSLEER. This receptor was obtained from a female donor with multiple sclerosis, enrolled in a pregnancy study. The chain employs TRBV4-3 and TRBJ2-2; 12 nucleotides match TRBD1. The material sequenced was CD8+ T cells from peripheral blood mononuclear cells, taken in the third trimester of pregnancy. As DNA, the CDR3 is TGCGCCAGCAGCCAAATGAATATCCGGGACAGGGGGCGAAGGGACACCGGGGAGCTGTTTTTT. This sequence encodes CASSQMNIRDRGRRDTGELFF.